This entry describes one TCR beta chain. Its antigen is not known. A minimum of 5 micrograms of total RNA was extracted per sample. This sample stems from a study of blood T cells in healthy people across ages. General observations from the study: Older individuals had lower TCR beta diversity per million T cells (the decline was roughly linear).

Trimming removed 2 bases from V and 4 bases from J; junction bases left unmatched: 4. The CDR3 totals 16 residues. CDR1 and CDR2 (germline): SGDLS, YYNGEE. Next came a second PCR, run for about 6 to 11 cycles, which used a sample-barcoded 5' primer along with a J-beta primer mix. Each cDNA molecule was tagged by a template-switch adaptor that had 12 random nucleotides. Each of the samples gave a minimum of 2.5 million paired-end reads that contained CDR3. One entry per CDR3 protein, called by TCRdb with MiXCR from the 5' RACE reads. This table holds 850,000 to 1,100,000 distinct CDR3 sequences, 35% to 45% found once.

J is TRBJ2-3 and V is TRBV9; 13 nucleotides align to TRBD2. Material: blood. The clonotype comes from a man aged 18 to 30 in good health. The CDR3 DNA follows: TGTGCCAGCAGCGTGGGACTAGCGGGGTTGTCAGATACGCAGTATTTT. It specifies CASSVGLAGLSDTQYF.